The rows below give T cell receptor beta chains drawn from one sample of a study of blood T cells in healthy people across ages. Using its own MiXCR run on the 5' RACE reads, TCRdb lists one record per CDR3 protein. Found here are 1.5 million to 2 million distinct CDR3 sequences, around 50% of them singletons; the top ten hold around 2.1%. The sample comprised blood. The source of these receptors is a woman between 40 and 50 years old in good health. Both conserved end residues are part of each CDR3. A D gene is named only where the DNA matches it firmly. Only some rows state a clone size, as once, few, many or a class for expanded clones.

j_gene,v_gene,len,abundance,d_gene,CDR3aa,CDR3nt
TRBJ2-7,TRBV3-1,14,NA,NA,CASSQVGTVYEQYF,TGTGCCAGCAGCCAAGTAGGCACAGTGTACGAGCAGTACTTC
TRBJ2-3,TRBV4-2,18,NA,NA,CAGSQEQGLGPSTDTQYF,TGTGCCGGCAGCCAAGAACAGGGCTTGGGACCTAGCACAGATACGCAGTATTTT
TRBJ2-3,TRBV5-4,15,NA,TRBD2,CACSISGGAEDTQYF,TGTGCCTGCAGCATTAGCGGGGGGGCCGAAGATACGCAGTATTTT
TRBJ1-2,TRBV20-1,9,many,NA,CSASGGYTF,TGCAGTGCTAGCGGCGGCTACACCTTC
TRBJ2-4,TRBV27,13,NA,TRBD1,CASRFTGGGIQYF,TGTGCCAGCAGATTTACAGGGGGTGGCATTCAGTACTTC
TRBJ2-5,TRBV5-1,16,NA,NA,CASSFNYRVPYQTQYF,TGCGCCAGCAGCTTTAATTACAGGGTGCCCTATCAGACCCAGTACTTC
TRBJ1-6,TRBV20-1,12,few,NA,CSARDRALGVHF,TGCAGTGCTAGAGACAGGGCCTTAGGGGTCCACTTT
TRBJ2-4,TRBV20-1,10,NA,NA,CSAAKNIQYF,TGCAGTGCTGCAAAAAACATTCAGTACTTC
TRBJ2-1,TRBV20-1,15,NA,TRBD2,CSARDLGGGAGGQFF,TGCAGTGCTAGAGATCTCGGCGGGGGGGCCGGAGGGCAGTTCTTC
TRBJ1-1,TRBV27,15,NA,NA,CASSVSGNVGTEAFF,TGTGCCAGCAGTGTTTCCGGAAACGTAGGCACTGAAGCTTTCTTT
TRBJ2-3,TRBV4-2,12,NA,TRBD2,CASSQVGGGLYF,TGTGCCAGCAGCCAAGTAGGCGGGGGGCTGTATTTT
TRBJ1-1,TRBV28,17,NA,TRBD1,CASRTPDRGDMNTEAFF,TGTGCCAGCCGAACCCCGGACAGGGGAGACATGAACACTGAAGCTTTCTTT
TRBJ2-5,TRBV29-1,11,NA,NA,CSGERGETQYF,TGCAGCGGTGAAAGGGGAGAGACCCAGTACTTC
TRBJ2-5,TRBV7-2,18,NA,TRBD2,CASSLTFTGLAGDKTQYF,TGTGCCAGCAGCTTAACCTTCACCGGGCTAGCGGGGGATAAGACCCAGTACTTC
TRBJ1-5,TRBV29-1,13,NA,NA,CSFSDGGVQPQHF,TGCAGCTTTTCGGACGGAGGCGTTCAGCCCCAGCATTTT
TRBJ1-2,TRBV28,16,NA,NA,CASSSTTRILSYGYTF,TGTGCCAGCAGTTCGACTACCCGGATCTTGAGCTATGGCTACACCTTC
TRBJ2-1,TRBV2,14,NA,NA,CASKVAESGNEQFF,TGTGCCTCAAAAGTGGCTGAATCGGGCAATGAGCAGTTCTTC
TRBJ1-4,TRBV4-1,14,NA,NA,CASSQAATNEKLFF,TGCGCCAGCAGCCAGGCTGCAACTAATGAAAAACTGTTTTTT
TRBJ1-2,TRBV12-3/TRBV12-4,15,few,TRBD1,CASSARGGGGYGYTF,TGTGCCAGCAGTGCCCGTGGAGGGGGCGGCTATGGCTACACCTTC
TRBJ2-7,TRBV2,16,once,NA,CASSEVGADPEYEQYF,TGTGCCAGCAGTGAAGTCGGCGCAGACCCCGAGTACGAGCAGTACTTC
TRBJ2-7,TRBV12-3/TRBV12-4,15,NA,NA,CASSLGAGRFYEQYF,TGTGCCAGCAGTTTAGGCGCAGGCCGTTTCTACGAGCAGTACTTC
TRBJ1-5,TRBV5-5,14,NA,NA,CASSWTASNQPQHF,TGTGCCAGCAGTTGGACGGCTAGCAATCAGCCCCAGCATTTT
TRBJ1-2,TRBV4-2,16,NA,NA,CASSQDLDSLSYGYTF,TGTGCCAGCAGCCAAGATCTCGACAGCTTATCCTATGGCTACACCTTC
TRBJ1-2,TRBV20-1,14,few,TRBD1,CRVAGQASYAGYTF,TGCAGGGTGGCGGGACAGGCCTCCTATGCTGGCTACACCTTC
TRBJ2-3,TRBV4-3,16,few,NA,CASSQDNEGLSDTQYF,TGCGCCAGCAGCCAAGATAACGAGGGACTCAGCGATACGCAGTATTTT
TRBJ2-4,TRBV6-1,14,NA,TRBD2,CASRTSGGQHTQYF,TGTGCCAGCAGAACCAGCGGGGGGCAGCATACCCAGTACTTC
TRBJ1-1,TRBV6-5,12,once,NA,CASGNSRTEVFF,TGTGCCAGCGGCAATTCCAGGACTGAAGTTTTCTTT
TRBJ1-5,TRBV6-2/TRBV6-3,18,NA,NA,CASSFGGRRVRGNQPQHF,TGTGCCAGCAGTTTCGGAGGCCGCAGGGTTAGGGGCAATCAGCCCCAGCATTTT
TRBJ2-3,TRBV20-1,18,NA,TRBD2,CSARKPTSGVLSTDTQYF,TGCAGTGCTAGAAAGCCGACTAGCGGGGTTCTCAGCACAGATACGCAGTATTTT
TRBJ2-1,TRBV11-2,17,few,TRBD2,CASSLGWLAGKHNEQFF,TGTGCCAGCAGCTTAGGTTGGCTAGCGGGGAAACACAATGAGCAGTTCTTC
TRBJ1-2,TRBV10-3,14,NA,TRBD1,CAIRGDRGAYGYTF,TGTGCCATCAGAGGGGACAGGGGAGCCTATGGCTACACCTTC
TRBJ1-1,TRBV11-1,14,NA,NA,CASSLEAGSSEAFF,TGTGCCAGCAGCTTAGAAGCGGGGAGCTCTGAAGCTTTCTTT
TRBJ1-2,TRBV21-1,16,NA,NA,CASSKEGPREWNGYTF,TGTGCCAGCAGCAAAGAAGGTCCCAGGGAATGGAATGGCTACACCTTC
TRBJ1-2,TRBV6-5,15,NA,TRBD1,CASSYSGTGSYGYTF,TGTGCCAGCAGTTACTCAGGGACAGGGTCCTATGGCTACACCTTC
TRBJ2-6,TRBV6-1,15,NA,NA,CASIPKASGANVLTF,TGTGCCAGTATACCGAAAGCTTCTGGGGCCAACGTCCTGACTTTC
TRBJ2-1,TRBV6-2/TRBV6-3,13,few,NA,CASSRLFYNEQFF,TGTGCCAGCAGTAGGCTTTTCTACAATGAGCAGTTCTTC
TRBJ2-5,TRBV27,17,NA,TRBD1,CASRSQGASWVGETQYF,TGTGCCAGCAGGTCACAGGGGGCGAGTTGGGTTGGGGAGACCCAGTACTTC
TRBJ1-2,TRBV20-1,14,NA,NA,CSAREGPANYGYTF,TGCAGTGCTAGAGAAGGTCCGGCTAACTATGGCTACACCTTC
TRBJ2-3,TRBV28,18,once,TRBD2,CASSPSGGPHSSTDTQYF,TGTGCCAGCAGCCCTAGCGGGGGGCCTCATTCTAGCACAGATACGCAGTATTTT
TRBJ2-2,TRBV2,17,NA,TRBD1,CASLPGARTGDTGELFF,TGTGCCAGCCTCCCCGGGGCTCGGACAGGGGACACCGGGGAGCTGTTTTTT
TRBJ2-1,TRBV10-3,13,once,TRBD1,CATAGQGDNEQFF,TGTGCCACAGCCGGACAGGGGGACAATGAGCAGTTCTTC
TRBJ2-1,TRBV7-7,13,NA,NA,CASSSFGENEQFF,TGTGCTAGCAGCTCCTTTGGGGAAAATGAGCAGTTCTTC
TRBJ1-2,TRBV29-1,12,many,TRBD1,CSVGTGGYGYTF,TGCAGCGTAGGGACAGGGGGCTATGGCTACACCTTC
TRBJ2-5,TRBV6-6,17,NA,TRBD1,CASSLHLRGQGQETQYF,TGTGCCAGCAGCCTCCACCTAAGGGGACAGGGGCAAGAGACCCAGTACTTC
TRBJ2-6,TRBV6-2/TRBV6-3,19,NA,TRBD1,CASSYSRQGAYSGANVLTF,TGTGCCAGCAGTTACTCTCGGCAGGGGGCTTACTCTGGGGCCAACGTCCTGACTTTC
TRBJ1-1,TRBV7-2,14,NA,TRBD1,CASSFRTGRTEAFF,TGTGCCAGCAGCTTCAGGACAGGGCGGACTGAAGCTTTCTTT
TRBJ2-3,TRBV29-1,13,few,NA,CSVEVATGDTQYF,TGCAGCGTTGAAGTCGCCACAGGGGATACGCAGTATTTT
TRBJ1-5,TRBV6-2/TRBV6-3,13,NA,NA,CASNDRGAQPQHF,TGTGCCAGCAACGATAGGGGGGCTCAGCCCCAGCATTTT
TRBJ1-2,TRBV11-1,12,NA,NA,CASSHSRNGYTF,TGTGCCAGCAGCCATTCCAGAAATGGCTACACCTTC
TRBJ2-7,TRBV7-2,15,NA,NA,CASSQEQGYSYEQYF,TGTGCCAGCAGTCAAGAACAAGGCTACTCCTACGAGCAGTACTTC
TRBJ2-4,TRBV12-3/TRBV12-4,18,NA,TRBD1,CASSFVGTGGATKNIQYF,TGTGCCAGCAGTTTCGTTGGGACAGGGGGCGCGACCAAAAACATTCAGTACTTC
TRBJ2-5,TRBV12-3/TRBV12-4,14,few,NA,CASRLPGDGETQYF,TGTGCCAGCAGACTCCCAGGGGATGGGGAGACCCAGTACTTC
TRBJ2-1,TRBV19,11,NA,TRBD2,CASTFSGEQFF,TGTGCCAGTACCTTTAGCGGGGAACAGTTCTTC
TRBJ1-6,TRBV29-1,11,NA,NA,CSAGEDSPLHF,TGCAGCGCGGGGGAGGATTCACCCCTCCACTTT
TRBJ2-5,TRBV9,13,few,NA,CASSALRRETQYF,TGTGCCAGCAGCGCCCTCCGCCGGGAGACCCAGTACTTC